A single sample gave rise to the 31 T cell receptor beta chains below, sequenced in a study of T cell repertoires in cytomegalovirus infection (dated by TCRdb to the late 2010s). This sample was sequenced with an Illumina HiSeq 1500. TCRdb took the public reads, trimmed them with fastp at Q25, ran MiXCR for clone calling and kept in-frame beta chains. Each entry is one CDR3 protein sequence, shown with its most common DNA and genes. Counted in this sample were around 130,000 distinct CDR3 sequences; roughly 25% of them appeared once. Almost 35% of the sample is taken by the ten largest. These TCRs' antigens remain unknown. Sequenced: PBMCs, sequenced either directly or after in vitro stimulation (not recorded which). The source is a human donor in good health (CMV status not recorded). Some clones in this sample may be carry-over from other donors' samples.

This clonotype has more than one count but fewer than ten. This rearrangement joins TRBV29-1 to TRBJ2-1; D remains ambiguous. The CDR3 length is 16 residues. The germline V gene encodes CDR1 SQVTM and CDR2 ANQGSEA. V shed 6 bases and J shed 0 bases, with 18 bases lying between them. The CDR3 DNA sequence: TGCAGCGTGCTCGGAGATCCGTTTACCTCCTACAATGAGCAGTTCTTC. It encodes CSVLGDPFTSYNEQFF.

The gene calls are TRBV7-2 and TRBJ2-7; a weak D match, TRBD1 (5 bases). Germline assignment: CDR1 SGHTA and CDR2 FQGNSA. The CDR3 totals 13 residues. The germline V and J ends were trimmed by 3 bases and 5 bases, with 11 bases remaining between them. The CDR3 region has the DNA TGTGCCAGCAGCTTCAATTGGGGCGACGAGCAGTACGTC. This sequence encodes CASSFNWGDEQYV.

V and J are TRBV28 and TRBJ2-7; no reliable D call. This CDR3 is built from 12 residues. V was clipped by 4 bases and J by 5 bases, with 9 bases between them. The germline V gene has CDR1 MDHEN and CDR2 SYDVKM. The CDR3 DNA reads TGTGCCAGCAGTTCCGGGCCCCACGAGCAGTACTTC. As protein: CASSSGPHEQYF.

This clonotype was detected many times. CDR3 protein: CASTNTLQGTEAFF. The CDR3 nucleotides are TGTGCCAGCACCAACACGTTACAGGGCACTGAAGCTTTCTTT. The V and J genes are TRBV7-8 and TRBJ1-1; D is perhaps TRBD1 (6 bases). Trimming removed 7 bases at V and 4 bases at J, with 16 bases between. Germline V lookup: CDR1 SGHVS, CDR2 FQNEAQ. CDR3 length: 14 amino acids.

This sequence joins TRBV7-9 and TRBJ2-5; 7 bases align to TRBD1. V shed 5 bases and J 4 bases; nucleotides not matched to a gene: 10. Germline CDR1 reads SEHNR; CDR2 reads FQNEAQ (reference sequence). This CDR3 region has 15 residues. The CDR3 region has the DNA TGTGCCAGCAGCCAAGACAGGGCTTCGGTAGAGACCCAGTACTTC. This translates into CASSQDRASVETQYF.

The chain employs TRBV2 and TRBJ2-1, with a tentative D call TRBD1 (5 bases). Germline V gene lookup returns CDR1 SNHLY and CDR2 FYNNEI. The CDR3 runs 15 residues. Trimming pared 4 bases from V and 4 bases from J, leaving 14 bases between. The CDR3 loop reads CASSVGRRTYNEQFF. CDR3 nucleotides: TGTGCCAGCAGTGTAGGGCGGCGGACATACAATGAGCAGTTCTTC.

This chain joins TRBV20-1 and TRBJ1-5; unclear D gene. CDR1 and CDR2 (germline): DFQATT, SNEGSKA (reference sequence). This CDR3 has 12 amino acids. V lost 5 bases and J 5 bases, leaving 10 bases between the germline ends. DNA of the CDR3: TGCAGTGCTGGACGGCTTGATCAGCCCCAGCATTTT. Translating gives CSAGRLDQPQHF.

This clonotype was seen more than once but under ten times. This chain joins TRBV20-1 and TRBJ2-1; TRBD2 matches 11 bases. In germline, CDR1 is DFQATT, CDR2 SNEGSKA (reference sequence). This CDR3 comprises 17 residues. The trim removed 4 bases at V and 4 bases at J, leaving 12 bases unmatched. The CDR3 loop reads CSATGTSGEMSYNEQFF. The CDR3 DNA is TGCAGTGCTACCGGGACTAGCGGCGAGATGTCATACAATGAGCAGTTCTTC.

The V gene is TRBV4-3, the J gene TRBJ1-6; a weak D match, TRBD1 (5 bases). Trimming cost V 3 bases and J 10 bases, with 13 bases left between them. Germline V CDR1 and CDR2: LGHNA, YSLEER. The CDR3 runs 14 residues. CDR3 loop: CASSHTERGSPLHF. CDR3 nucleotides: TGCGCCAGCAGCCACACGGAGAGGGGATCACCCCTCCACTTT.

Many counts were recorded for this clonotype. The genes are TRBV10-1 and TRBJ1-3; perhaps TRBD1 as D (6 bases). Germline assignment: CDR1 WNHNN and CDR2 SYGVQD (reference sequence). Trimming left V 0 bases short and J 1 base short, with 10 bases between. This CDR3 is 16 amino acids long. CDR3 amino acids: CASSESSGASGNTIYF. The DNA of the CDR3 is TGCGCCAGCAGTGAGTCCTCGGGGGCTTCTGGAAACACCATATATTTT.

The rearrangement links TRBV6-2 or TRBV6-3 to TRBJ1-1, with D possibly matching TRBD1 (6 bases). The ends were cut back, 4 bases at V and 4 bases at J, with 13 bases in the middle. Germline assignment: CDR1 MNHEY and CDR2 SVGEGT. There are 14 residues in the CDR3. This chain's CDR3 is CASSFGQLVTEAFF. CDR3 in DNA: TGTGCCAGCAGTTTTGGACAGCTCGTCACTGAAGCTTTCTTT.

In its sample, this clonotype was seen a few times. The chain recombines TRBV28 with TRBJ2-2; D is uncertain. V shed 3 bases and J shed 2 bases, with 16 bases lying between them. Per germline, CDR1 MDHEN and CDR2 SYDVKM. This CDR3 has 17 residues. CDR3 sequence reads: CASSLVGSKYNTGELFF. In DNA form, the CDR3 reads TGTGCCAGCAGTTTGGTTGGGTCCAAGTACAACACCGGGGAGCTGTTTTTT.

This clonotype has more than one count but fewer than ten. The genes are TRBV18 and TRBJ1-4; no reliable D call. The CDR3 has 12 amino acids. The ends were cut back, 3 bases at V and 4 bases at J, with 3 bases in the middle. Germline CDR1 KGHSH, CDR2 LQKENI. Here the CDR3 reads CASSPGNEKLFF. The CDR3 DNA sequence: TGTGCCAGCTCACCGGGTAATGAAAAACTGTTTTTT.

This chain joins TRBV12-3 or TRBV12-4 and TRBJ2-1, with 8 bases lining up with TRBD2. CDR3 length equals 13 residues. J was trimmed by 8 bases and V by 6 bases; bases with no gene match: 6. CDR3 in amino acids: CASSPTSVDEQFF. CDR3 bases: TGTGCCAGCAGCCCGACTAGCGTCGATGAGCAGTTCTTC.

This clonotype was picked up a small number of times. This rearrangement joins TRBV19 to TRBJ2-1; tentatively, D is TRBD2 (6 bases). V was trimmed by 1 base and J by 9 bases, leaving 19 bases between them. Germline CDR1 LNHDA, CDR2 SQIVND (reference sequence). The CDR3 spans 16 residues. The CDR3 protein is CASSIGALPLGGEQFF. The CDR3 nucleotides are TGTGCCAGTAGTATAGGTGCTCTACCTTTGGGAGGTGAGCAGTTCTTC. Combining the CDR3 with reference TRBV19 and TRBJ2-1 gives the whole variable domain DGGITQSPKYLFRKEGQNVTLSCEQNLNHDAMYWYRQDPGQGLRLIYYSQIVNDFQKGDIAEGYSVSREKKESFPLTVTSAQKNPTAFYLCASSIGALPLGGEQFFGPGTRLTVL.

The genes are TRBV6-2 or TRBV6-3 and TRBJ1-3; 8 nucleotides agree with TRBD1. The CDR3 totals 16 residues. Germline values: CDR1 MNHEY, CDR2 SVGEGT. V lost 6 bases and J lost 5; bases outside the gene matches: 12. This chain's CDR3 is CASRDRDASPRNTIYF. CDR3 in DNA: TGTGCCAGCAGGGACAGGGACGCATCTCCGAGAAACACCATATATTTT.

This clonotype was observed a few times. The chain uses TRBV12-3 or TRBV12-4 and TRBJ1-4; D is undetermined. This CDR3 contains 12 residues. Trimming shortened V by 6 bases and J by 8 bases, and 10 bases separated the two germline ends. This CDR3 is CASSPLPEKLFF. The CDR3 DNA follows: TGTGCCAGCAGCCCCCTCCCGGAAAAACTGTTTTTT.

The rearrangement joins TRBV5-1 to TRBJ2-5; the match to TRBD2 covers 7 bases. The J segment lost 5 bases and the V segment lost 0 bases, leaving 10 bases of the junction unmatched. The germline CDR1 and CDR2 sequences are SGHRS and YFSETQ. The CDR3 sequence is 16 residues long. CDR3 in DNA: TGCGCCAGCAGCTTGGGCGGGAGCCTAACTGGGGAGACCCAGTACTTC. It translates to CASSLGGSLTGETQYF.

The V and J genes are TRBV7-2 and TRBJ1-2; TRBD1 agrees at 7 bases. V was pared by 4 bases and J by 3 bases, with 8 bases of the junction left unmatched. In germline, CDR1 is SGHTA, CDR2 FQGNSA. The CDR3 is 15 amino acids. CDR3 DNA sequence: TGTGCCAGCAGCTCGTTGGGACAGAGATACTATGGCTACACCTTC. It translates to CASSSLGQRYYGYTF. The variable domain in full, with the rest retrieved from reference TRBV7-2 and TRBJ1-2, is GAGVSQSPSNKVTEKGKDVELRCDPISGHTALYWYRQSLGQGLEFLIYFQGNSAPDKSGLPSDRFSAERTGGSVSTLTIQRTQQEDSAVYLCASSSLGQRYYGYTFGSGTRLTVV.

The chain uses TRBV9 and TRBJ2-2; 9 bases match TRBD2. This CDR3 is built from 16 residues. In germline, CDR1 is SGDLS, CDR2 YYNGEE. Germline trimming cut 2 bases from V and 5 bases from J; bases unmatched to any gene: 7. The CDR3 region is CASSVRREGGTGELFF. The CDR3 DNA sequence: TGTGCCAGCAGCGTTCGGCGGGAGGGAGGTACCGGGGAGCTGTTTTTT. Supplemented by reference TRBV9 and TRBJ2-2, the full variable domain reads DSGVTQTPKHLITATGQRVTLRCSPRSGDLSVYWYQQSLDQGLQFLIQYYNGEERAKGNILERFSAQQFPDLHSELNLSSLELGDSALYFCASSVRREGGTGELFFGEGSRLTVL.

This clonotype came up a few times. This chain connects TRBV7-9 to TRBJ1-4; D gene ambiguous. This CDR3 has 15 residues. Trimming took 2 bases from V and 0 from J, leaving 7 bases between them. Looked up from germline, CDR1 is SEHNR and CDR2 is FQNEAQ (reference sequence). The CDR3 bases are TGTGCCAGCAGCTTAACGGCCGCAACTAATGAAAAACTGTTTTTT. This codes for CASSLTAATNEKLFF.

The J gene is TRBJ1-1, the V gene TRBV20-1; D uncertain. V was shortened by 3 bases and J by 0 bases, with 5 bases between the two germline ends. Germline V gene sequence: CDR1 DFQATT, CDR2 SNEGSKA (reference sequence). The CDR3 is 12 amino acids. The CDR3 spells CSASPMNTEAFF. For the CDR3, the DNA is TGCAGTGCTAGTCCTATGAACACTGAAGCTTTCTTT.

This clonotype showed up many times. The chain links TRBV4-1 to TRBJ1-2; D is ambiguous. V lost 0 bases, J lost 2 bases, and 10 bases lay in between. The CDR3 length is 15 residues. Germline CDR1 is MGHRA and CDR2 is YSYEKL. CDR3 DNA sequence: TGCGCCAGCAGCCAAGACCCTTCCGGCAACTATGGCTACACCTTC. Translating it yields CASSQDPSGNYGYTF.

The chain uses TRBV14 and TRBJ1-1, with unresolved D. The germline gives CDR1 SGHDN, CDR2 FVKESK. The CDR3 is made up of 14 amino acids. Trimming took off 5 bases at V and 0 bases at J, with 10 bases between the two ends. CDR3 nucleotides: TGTGCCAGCAGCGCACAGCATATGAACACTGAAGCTTTCTTT. Translated: CASSAQHMNTEAFF.

The chain couples TRBV11-2 to TRBJ2-5, with D tentatively TRBD2 (5 bases). The V gene lost 2 bases and the J gene lost 5 bases, with 6 bases spanning the gap. This CDR3 comprises 12 residues. In germline, CDR1 is SGHAT, CDR2 FQNNGV. The CDR3 DNA follows: TGTGCCAGCAGCTTACCGGGGGAGACCCAGTACTTC. As protein: CASSLPGETQYF.

This clonotype was seen once. This chain joins TRBV10-1 and TRBJ2-3; no clear D gene. Trimming stripped 3 bases from V and 0 bases from J, with 7 bases between. This CDR3 is built from 14 residues. The germline CDR1 and CDR2 sequences are WNHNN and SYGVQD (reference sequence). The CDR3 reads CASSDSPSTDTQYF. CDR3 nucleotide sequence: TGCGCCAGCAGTGACAGTCCTAGCACAGATACGCAGTATTTT.

The chain has TRBV7-6 and TRBJ2-3, with unresolved D. Germline V gene sequence: CDR1 SGHVS, CDR2 FNYEAQ. The V end lost 1 base, the J end lost 1 base, and 6 bases lay between the germline ends. The CDR3 contains 14 residues. In nucleotides, the CDR3 is TGTGCCAGCAGCTTAGACCAGGGCACAGATACGCAGTATTTT. Protein: CASSLDQGTDTQYF. Looking up the rest from reference TRBV7-6 and TRBJ2-3 gives the full variable domain: GAGVSQSPRYKVTKRGQDVALRCDPISGHVSLYWYRQALGQGPEFLTYFNYEAQQDKSGLPNDRFSAERPEGSISTLTIQRTEQRDSAMYRCASSLDQGTDTQYFGPGTRLTVL.

The chain employs TRBV19 and TRBJ2-2, with 12 bases lining up with TRBD1. Germline CDR1 reads LNHDA; CDR2 reads SQIVND (reference sequence). The CDR3 has 14 amino acids. Trimming cost V 6 bases and J 4 bases; bases outside gene matches: 0. The CDR3 DNA is TGTGCCAGTAGGGGACAGGGGGCCACCGGGGAGCTGTTTTTT. This encodes CASRGQGATGELFF.

This clonotype was observed at least ten times. This rearrangement joins TRBV7-2 to TRBJ2-5; maybe TRBD2 (5 bases). The germline V gene has CDR1 SGHTA and CDR2 FQGNSA. V was shortened by 5 bases and J by 1 base, with 11 bases between the two germline ends. The CDR3 contains 14 residues. The CDR3 sequence is CASSPNGGQETQYF. The CDR3, as DNA: TGTGCCAGCAGCCCGAATGGAGGCCAAGAGACCCAGTACTTC. The full variable domain, in which reference TRBV7-2 and TRBJ2-5 provide the parts outside the CDR3, is GAGVSQSPSNKVTEKGKDVELRCDPISGHTALYWYRQSLGQGLEFLIYFQGNSAPDKSGLPSDRFSAERTGGSVSTLTIQRTQQEDSAVYLCASSPNGGQETQYFGPGTRLLVL.

This clonotype is a singleton in its sample. The chain couples TRBV14 to TRBJ2-1; 15 bases agree with TRBD2. Germline V CDR1 and CDR2: SGHDN, FVKESK. The trim removed 0 bases at V and 4 bases at J, leaving 7 bases unmatched. This CDR3 contains 19 residues. CDR3 coding DNA: TGTGCCAGCAGCCAAGATGGGACTAGCGGGAGGTTTAATTACAATGAGCAGTTCTTC. Translation: CASSQDGTSGRFNYNEQFF.

The V call is TRBV7-2, the J call TRBJ2-3, with 12 bases identical to TRBD2. The CDR3 contains 14 residues. In germline, CDR1 is SGHTA, CDR2 FQGNSA. With 5 bases clipped from V and 5 bases from J, the junction kept 2 bases outside the gene matches. CDR3 loop: CASSRTSGKDTQYF. The CDR3 region has the DNA TGTGCCAGCAGCCGGACTAGCGGGAAAGATACGCAGTATTTT.